This entry lists 7 T cell receptor beta chains sequenced from one sample in a study of shared clonotypes between healthy human individuals. The protocol was immunoSEQ multiplex PCR, while the TCRdb copy is restricted to in-frame clones and leaves out a portion. Among about 710,000 clones listed, over 55% were seen once. The specimen was memory CD4+ T cells sorted from blood. Subset noted: CD45RA-negative fraction. These receptors were taken from a woman aged 25 to 39 in good health.

The chain combines TRBV28 with TRBJ1-3; a possible D gene is TRBD1 (5 bases). Between the trimmed V and J ends, which lost 5 bases and 2 bases, there was a span of 19 bases. Germline CDR1 is MDHEN and CDR2 is SYDVKM. The CDR3 runs to 17 residues. Written as DNA, the CDR3 is TGTGCCAGCAGTATCCCGGAGGCAGGGAAAACTGGAAACACCATATATTTT. Translating it yields CASSIPEAGKTGNTIYF.

The J gene is TRBJ1-1, the V gene TRBV6-1; D may be TRBD1 (5 bases). CDR3 length equals 13 residues. The germline V gene encodes CDR1 MNHNS and CDR2 SASEGT. V was trimmed by 6 bases and J by 6 bases, leaving 14 bases between them. CDR3 sequence reads: CASRRVRVSEAFF. For the CDR3, the DNA is TGTGCCAGCAGACGAGTCAGGGTATCTGAAGCTTTCTTT.

This sequence joins TRBV5-1 and TRBJ1-1; the match to TRBD1 covers 9 bases. The CDR3 is made up of 16 amino acids. V shed 3 bases and J 1 base; nucleotides not matched to a gene: 7. Germline loops: CDR1 SGHRS, CDR2 YFSETQ. CDR3 amino acids: CASSSILDRGNTEAFF. In nucleotides, the CDR3 is TGCGCCAGCAGCTCAATTTTGGACAGGGGGAACACTGAAGCTTTCTTT.

This clone was seen a handful of times. The rearrangement uses TRBV19 and TRBJ2-7, with 11 nucleotides matching TRBD1. Trimming cost V 3 bases and J 5 bases; bases outside gene matches: 9. Germline values: CDR1 LNHDA, CDR2 SQIVND (reference sequence). The CDR3 is 16 residues long. CDR3 region: CASSILRTGGFDEQYF. DNA of the CDR3: TGTGCCAGTAGTATCCTCCGGACAGGGGGCTTCGACGAGCAGTACTTC.

This clone was found many times. The rearrangement links TRBV5-4 to TRBJ2-1, with D tentatively TRBD2 (6 bases). The germline V gene encodes CDR1 SGHNT and CDR2 YYREEE (reference sequence). The CDR3 runs 14 residues. V lost 1 base and J 7 bases, leaving 12 bases between the germline ends. The CDR3 reads CASSLRRGANEQFF. DNA of the CDR3: TGTGCCAGCAGCTTGCGGCGGGGTGCGAATGAGCAGTTCTTC.

The chain links TRBV19 to TRBJ2-5, with 7 bases lining up with TRBD2. Germline V lookup: CDR1 LNHDA, CDR2 SQIVND (reference sequence). The junction had 8 bases not matched to a gene; V was cut back by 5 bases and J by 5 bases. The CDR3 is 14 amino acids. The CDR3 region is CASSPAGVGETQYF. CDR3 sequence (DNA): TGTGCCAGTAGTCCGGCGGGAGTAGGGGAGACCCAGTACTTC.

The J gene is TRBJ1-1, the V gene TRBV30; TRBD1 aligns across 8 bases. The CDR3 loop spans 15 amino acids. The germline CDR1 and CDR2 sequences are GTSNPN and SVGIG (reference sequence). V gave up 0 bases and J gave up 1 base; unmatched junction bases: 4. The CDR3 here is CAWSVGTGWNTEAFF. The CDR3 DNA reads as TGTGCCTGGAGTGTGGGGACAGGATGGAACACTGAAGCTTTCTTT.